This is a list of T cell receptor beta chains from one sample in a study of cytomegalovirus exposure and HLA in healthy donors. Assay used: immunoSEQ multiplex PCR; TCRdb lists only in-frame clones, some missing. The sample yields roughly 56,000 clones, around 80% seen once. Sequenced material: PBMCs. The receptors were gathered from a boy aged 5-17 years in good health and CMV-seropositive. CDR3s include the opening cysteine and the closing phenylalanine or tryptophan. The order of the fields is D gene, V gene, clone size, J gene, CDR3 protein, CDR3 DNA. The D gene is left open where the match is weak. Clone size is shown for a subset of rows, as once, few, many or a class of expanded clone.

D: NA; V: TRBV27; size: NA; J: TRBJ2-2; CDR3: CASSLSEAHGELFF; DNA: TGTGCCAGCAGTTTATCGGAGGCCCATGGGGAGCTGTTTTTT
D: NA; V: TRBV2; size: NA; J: TRBJ1-1; CDR3: CANPAGRGRWTEAFF; DNA: TGTGCCAACCCTGCGGGGAGGGGGAGATGGACTGAAGCTTTCTTT
D: TRBD2; V: TRBV5-1; size: NA; J: TRBJ2-1; CDR3: CASSLGLERGNPYNEQFF; DNA: TGCGCCAGCAGCTTGGGGTTGGAGCGGGGGAACCCTTACAATGAGCAGTTCTTC
D: TRBD1; V: TRBV15; size: few; J: TRBJ1-5; CDR3: CATSRGGQAGGRVPQHF; DNA: TGTGCCACCAGCAGAGGGGGACAGGCTGGAGGCAGAGTGCCCCAGCATTTT
D: TRBD1; V: TRBV5-5; size: NA; J: TRBJ1-6; CDR3: CASRTGTINSPLHF; DNA: TGTGCCAGCAGGACAGGGACAATTAATTCACCCCTCCACTTT
D: NA; V: TRBV6-5; size: few; J: TRBJ1-2; CDR3: CASSYTAAGYGYTF; DNA: TGTGCCAGCAGTTACACAGCGGCCGGCTATGGCTACACCTTC
D: NA; V: TRBV4-2; size: NA; J: TRBJ2-1; CDR3: CASSQVGGAPHNEQFF; DNA: TGTGCCAGCAGCCAAGTAGGCGGGGCGCCCCACAATGAGCAGTTCTTC
D: NA; V: TRBV7-9; size: NA; J: TRBJ1-1; CDR3: CSSSLPSGEAFF; DNA: TGTTCCAGCAGCTTACCGTCGGGTGAAGCTTTCTTT
D: TRBD1; V: TRBV27; size: NA; J: TRBJ1-6; CDR3: CASTLLGQVDSPLHF; DNA: TGTGCCAGCACCTTACTCGGACAGGTTGATTCACCCCTCCACTTT
D: NA; V: TRBV5-1; size: NA; J: TRBJ1-4; CDR3: CASSSNGQFNEKLFF; DNA: TGCGCCAGCAGCAGCAACGGACAGTTTAATGAAAAACTGTTTTTT
D: NA; V: TRBV18; size: NA; J: TRBJ2-3; CDR3: CASSPDRSSTDTQYF; DNA: TGTGCCAGCTCACCGGACAGATCTAGCACAGATACGCAGTATTTT
D: NA; V: TRBV7-2; size: few; J: TRBJ1-1; CDR3: CASSLEPGTEAFF; DNA: TGTGCCAGCAGCTTGGAGCCCGGGACTGAAGCTTTCTTT
D: TRBD1; V: TRBV6-6; size: NA; J: TRBJ1-2; CDR3: CASSSRTGADYGYTF; DNA: TGTGCCAGCAGTTCCAGGACAGGTGCGGACTATGGCTACACCTTC
D: TRBD1; V: TRBV29-1; size: NA; J: TRBJ1-2; CDR3: CSVASQGANGYTF; DNA: TGCAGCGTTGCATCCCAGGGGGCGAATGGCTACACCTTC
D: NA; V: TRBV11-2; size: NA; J: TRBJ2-7; CDR3: CASNNREYEQYF; DNA: TGTGCCAGCAACAACAGGGAATACGAGCAGTACTTC
D: NA; V: TRBV6-5; size: NA; J: TRBJ2-2; CDR3: CASRIISDTGELFF; DNA: TGTGCCAGCAGGATCATTAGCGACACCGGGGAGCTGTTTTTT
D: NA; V: TRBV6-5; size: few; J: TRBJ1-1; CDR3: CASSLARATEAFF; DNA: TGTGCCAGCAGCCTCGCGCGGGCCACTGAAGCTTTCTTT
D: NA; V: TRBV6-1; size: NA; J: TRBJ2-2; CDR3: CASRYRSYTGELFF; DNA: TGTGCCAGCAGATACAGGAGCTACACCGGGGAGCTGTTTTTT
D: TRBD1; V: TRBV10-1; size: NA; J: TRBJ2-5; CDR3: CASSTDRGLFGTQYF; DNA: TGCGCCAGCAGTACGGACAGGGGGTTGTTTGGGACCCAGTACTTC
D: NA; V: TRBV4-1; size: once; J: TRBJ1-6; CDR3: CASSQGGFSGANSPLHF; DNA: TGCGCCAGCAGCCAAGGGGGGTTTTCAGGGGCCAATTCACCCCTCCACTTT
D: TRBD1; V: TRBV4-2; size: NA; J: TRBJ1-4; CDR3: CASSRWTGEEEKLFF; DNA: TGTGCCAGCAGCCGATGGACAGGGGAAGAAGAAAAACTGTTTTTT
D: TRBD2; V: TRBV9; size: NA; J: TRBJ2-3; CDR3: CASSVEGGLADNTDTQYF; DNA: TGTGCCAGCAGCGTAGAGGGGGGACTAGCAGACAACACAGATACGCAGTATTTT
D: TRBD2; V: TRBV7-8; size: NA; J: TRBJ2-7; CDR3: CASTPREREAYEQYF; DNA: TGTGCCAGCACCCCTCGAGAGCGGGAGGCCTACGAGCAGTACTTC